This T cell receptor beta chain was profiled in a study of blood T cells in healthy people across ages. In its sample, this clonotype was seen a few times. The second PCR ran roughly 6 to 11 cycles with a sample-barcoded 5' primer and J-beta primers. From the 5' RACE reads, TCRdb called clonotypes with MiXCR, one entry per CDR3 protein. The sample contains about 1.4 million distinct CDR3 sequences, approximately 59% of which appear only once. The length of the CDR3 is 15 residues. V lost 5 bases and J lost 8, with 20 bases in between. The genes are TRBV12-3 or TRBV12-4 and TRBJ2-3; maybe TRBD2 (5 bases). Sample: blood. The sequence came from a man between 18 and 35 years old in good health. The CDR3 is CASSLKVIDYSTQYF. CDR3 nucleotides: TGTGCCAGCAGTCTGAAGGTGATAGACTACTCTACGCAGTATTTT.